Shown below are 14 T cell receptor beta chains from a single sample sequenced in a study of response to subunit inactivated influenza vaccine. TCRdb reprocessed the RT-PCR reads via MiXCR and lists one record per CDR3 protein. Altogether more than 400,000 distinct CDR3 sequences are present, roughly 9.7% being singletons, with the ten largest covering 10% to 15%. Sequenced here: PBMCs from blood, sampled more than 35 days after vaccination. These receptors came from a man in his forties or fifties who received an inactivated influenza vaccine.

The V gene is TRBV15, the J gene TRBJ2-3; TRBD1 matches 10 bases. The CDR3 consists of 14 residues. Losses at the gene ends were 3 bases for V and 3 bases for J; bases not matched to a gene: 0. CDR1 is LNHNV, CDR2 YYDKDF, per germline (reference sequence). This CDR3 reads CATSRGQGTDTQYF. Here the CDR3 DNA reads TGTGCCACCAGCAGGGGACAGGGGACAGATACGCAGTATTTT.

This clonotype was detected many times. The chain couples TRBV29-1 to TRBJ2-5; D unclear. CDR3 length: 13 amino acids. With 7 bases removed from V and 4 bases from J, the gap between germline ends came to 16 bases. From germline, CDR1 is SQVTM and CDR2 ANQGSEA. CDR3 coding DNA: TGCAGCGCCAGACCGGGTGGGCGAGAGACCCAGTACTTC. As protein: CSARPGGRETQYF.

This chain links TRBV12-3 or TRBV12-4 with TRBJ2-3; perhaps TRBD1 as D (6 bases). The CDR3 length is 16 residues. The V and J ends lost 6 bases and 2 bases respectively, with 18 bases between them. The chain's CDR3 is CASSPNDGGDTDTQYF. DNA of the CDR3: TGTGCCAGCAGCCCCAATGATGGGGGCGACACAGATACGCAGTATTTT.

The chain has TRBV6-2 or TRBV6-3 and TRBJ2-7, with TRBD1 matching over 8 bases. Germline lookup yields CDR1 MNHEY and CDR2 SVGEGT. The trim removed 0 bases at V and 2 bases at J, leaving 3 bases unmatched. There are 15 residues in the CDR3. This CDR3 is CASSYSEQGAYEQYF. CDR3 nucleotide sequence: TGTGCCAGCAGTTACTCCGAACAGGGGGCCTACGAGCAGTACTTC.

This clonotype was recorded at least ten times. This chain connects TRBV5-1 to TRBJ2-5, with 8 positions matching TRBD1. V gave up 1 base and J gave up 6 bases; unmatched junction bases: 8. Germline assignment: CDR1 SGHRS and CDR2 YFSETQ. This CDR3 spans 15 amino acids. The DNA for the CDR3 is TGCGCCAGCAGCTTGTCAGGGGGCCTTATACAGACCCAGTACTTC. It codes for CASSLSGGLIQTQYF.

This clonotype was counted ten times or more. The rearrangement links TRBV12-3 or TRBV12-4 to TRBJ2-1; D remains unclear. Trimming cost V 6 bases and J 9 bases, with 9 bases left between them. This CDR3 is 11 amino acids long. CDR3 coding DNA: TGTGCCAGCAGCTCGATTTTTGAGCAGTTCTTC. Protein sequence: CASSSIFEQFF.

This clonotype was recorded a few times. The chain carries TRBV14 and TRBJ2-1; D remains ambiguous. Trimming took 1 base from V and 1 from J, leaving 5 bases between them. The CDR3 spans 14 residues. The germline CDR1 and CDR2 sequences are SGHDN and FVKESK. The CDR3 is CASSQVRSYNEQFF. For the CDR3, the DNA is TGTGCCAGCAGCCAAGTCAGATCCTACAATGAGCAGTTCTTC.

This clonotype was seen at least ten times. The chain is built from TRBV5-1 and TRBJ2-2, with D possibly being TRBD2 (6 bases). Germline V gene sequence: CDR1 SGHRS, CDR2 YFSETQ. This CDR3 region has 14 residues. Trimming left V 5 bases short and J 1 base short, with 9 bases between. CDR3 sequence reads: CASSRRENTGELFF. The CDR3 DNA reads TGCGCCAGCAGTCGGCGGGAGAACACCGGGGAGCTGTTTTTT.

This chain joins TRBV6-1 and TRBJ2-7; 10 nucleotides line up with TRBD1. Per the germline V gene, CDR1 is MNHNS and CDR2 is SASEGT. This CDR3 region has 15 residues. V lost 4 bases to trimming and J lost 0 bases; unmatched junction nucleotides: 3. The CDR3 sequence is CASSGGQGRSYEQYF. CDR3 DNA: TGTGCCAGCAGTGGGGGACAGGGGCGCTCCTACGAGCAGTACTTC.

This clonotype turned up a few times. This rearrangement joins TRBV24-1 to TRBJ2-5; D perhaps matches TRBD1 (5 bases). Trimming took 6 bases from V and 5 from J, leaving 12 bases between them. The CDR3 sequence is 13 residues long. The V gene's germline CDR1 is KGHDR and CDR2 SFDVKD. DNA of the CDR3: TGTGCCACCAGTCAACAGGAATGGGAGACCCAGTACTTC. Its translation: CATSQQEWETQYF.

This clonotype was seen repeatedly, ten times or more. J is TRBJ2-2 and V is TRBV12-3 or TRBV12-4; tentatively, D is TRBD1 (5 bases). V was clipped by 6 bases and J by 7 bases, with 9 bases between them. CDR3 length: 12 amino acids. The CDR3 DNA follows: TGTGCCAGCAGCTCAGGGTTCGGGGAGCTGTTTTTT. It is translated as CASSSGFGELFF.

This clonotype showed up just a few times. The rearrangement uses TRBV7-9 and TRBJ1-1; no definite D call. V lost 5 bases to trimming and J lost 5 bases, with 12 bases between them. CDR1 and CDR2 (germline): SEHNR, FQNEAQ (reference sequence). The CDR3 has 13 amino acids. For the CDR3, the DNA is TGTGCCAGCAGCGACGATCGTTTAACTGAAGCTTTCTTT. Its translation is CASSDDRLTEAFF.

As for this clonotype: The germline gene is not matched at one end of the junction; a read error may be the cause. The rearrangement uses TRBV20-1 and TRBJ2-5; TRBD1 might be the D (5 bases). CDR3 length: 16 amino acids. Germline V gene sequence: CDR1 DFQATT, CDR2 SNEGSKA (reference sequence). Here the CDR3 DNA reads TGCAGTGCTAGAGATCCCCCAGGGCGTAACCAGGAGACCCAGTACTTC. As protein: CSARDPPGRNQETQYF.

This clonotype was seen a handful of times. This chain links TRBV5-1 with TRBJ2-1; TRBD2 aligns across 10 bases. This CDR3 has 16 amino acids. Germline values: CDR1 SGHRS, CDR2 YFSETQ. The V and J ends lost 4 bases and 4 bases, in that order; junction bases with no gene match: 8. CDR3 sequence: CASSGSTGLAYNEQFF. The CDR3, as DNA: TGCGCCAGCAGCGGATCAACGGGACTAGCGTACAATGAGCAGTTCTTC.